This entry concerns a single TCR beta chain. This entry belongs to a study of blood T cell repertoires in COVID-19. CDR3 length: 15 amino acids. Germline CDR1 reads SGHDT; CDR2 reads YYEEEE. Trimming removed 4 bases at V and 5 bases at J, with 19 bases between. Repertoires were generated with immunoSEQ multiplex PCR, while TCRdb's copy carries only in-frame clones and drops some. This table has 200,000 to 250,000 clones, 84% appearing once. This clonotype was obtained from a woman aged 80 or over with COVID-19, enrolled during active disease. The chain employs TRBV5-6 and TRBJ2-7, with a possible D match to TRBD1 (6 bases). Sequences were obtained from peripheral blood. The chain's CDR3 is CASSLTIGQHNEQYF. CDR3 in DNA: TGTGCCAGCAGCCTAACGATAGGACAGCATAACGAGCAGTACTTC. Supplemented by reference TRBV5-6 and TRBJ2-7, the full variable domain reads DAGVTQSPTHLIKTRGQQVTLRCSPKSGHDTVSWYQQALGQGPQFIFQYYEEEERQRGNFPDRFSGHQFPNYSSELNVNALLLGDSALYLCASSLTIGQHNEQYFGPGTRLTVT.